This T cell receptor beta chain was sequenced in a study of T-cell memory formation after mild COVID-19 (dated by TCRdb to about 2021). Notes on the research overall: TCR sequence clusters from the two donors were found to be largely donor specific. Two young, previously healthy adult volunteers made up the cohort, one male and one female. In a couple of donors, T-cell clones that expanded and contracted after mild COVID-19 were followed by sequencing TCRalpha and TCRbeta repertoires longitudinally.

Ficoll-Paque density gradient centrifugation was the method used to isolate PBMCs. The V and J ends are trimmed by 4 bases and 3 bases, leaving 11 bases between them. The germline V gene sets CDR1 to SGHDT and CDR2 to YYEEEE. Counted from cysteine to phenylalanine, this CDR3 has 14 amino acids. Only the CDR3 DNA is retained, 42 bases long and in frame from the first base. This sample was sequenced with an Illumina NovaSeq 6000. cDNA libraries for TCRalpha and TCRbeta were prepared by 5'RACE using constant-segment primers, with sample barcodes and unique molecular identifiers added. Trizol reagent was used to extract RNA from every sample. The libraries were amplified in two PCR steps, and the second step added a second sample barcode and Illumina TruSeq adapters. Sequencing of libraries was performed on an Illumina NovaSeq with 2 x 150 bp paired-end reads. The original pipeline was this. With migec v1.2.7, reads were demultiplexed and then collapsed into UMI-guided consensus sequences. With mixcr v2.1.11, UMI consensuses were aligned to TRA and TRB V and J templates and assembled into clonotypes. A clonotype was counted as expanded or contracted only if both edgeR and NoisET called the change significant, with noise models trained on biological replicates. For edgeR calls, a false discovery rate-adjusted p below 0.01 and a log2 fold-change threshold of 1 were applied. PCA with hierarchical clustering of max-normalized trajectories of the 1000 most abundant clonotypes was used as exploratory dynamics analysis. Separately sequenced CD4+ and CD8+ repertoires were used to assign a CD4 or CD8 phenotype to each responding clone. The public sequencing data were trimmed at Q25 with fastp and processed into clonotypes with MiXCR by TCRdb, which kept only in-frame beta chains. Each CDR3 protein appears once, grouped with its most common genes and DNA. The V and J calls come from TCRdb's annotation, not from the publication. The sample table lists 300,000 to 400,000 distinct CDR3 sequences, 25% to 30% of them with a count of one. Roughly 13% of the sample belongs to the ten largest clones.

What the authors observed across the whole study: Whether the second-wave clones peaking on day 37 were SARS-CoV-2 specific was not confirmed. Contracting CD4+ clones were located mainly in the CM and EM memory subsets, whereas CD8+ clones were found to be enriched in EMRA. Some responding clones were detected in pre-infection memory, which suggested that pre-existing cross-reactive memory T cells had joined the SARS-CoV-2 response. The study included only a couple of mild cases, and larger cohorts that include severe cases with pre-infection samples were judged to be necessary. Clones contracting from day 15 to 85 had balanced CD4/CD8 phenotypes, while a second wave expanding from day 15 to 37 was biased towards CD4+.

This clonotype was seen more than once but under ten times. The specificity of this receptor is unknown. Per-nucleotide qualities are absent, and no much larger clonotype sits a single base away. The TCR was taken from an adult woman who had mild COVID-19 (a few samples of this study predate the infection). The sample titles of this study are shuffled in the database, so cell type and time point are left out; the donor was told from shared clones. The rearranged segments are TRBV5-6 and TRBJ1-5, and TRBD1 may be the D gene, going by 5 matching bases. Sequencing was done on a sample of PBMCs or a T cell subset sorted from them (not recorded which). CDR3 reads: CASSPQGPNQPQHF. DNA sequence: TGTGCCAGCAGCCCGCAGGGCCCCAATCAGCCCCAGCATTTT.